Shown below are 12 T cell receptor beta chains from a single sample sequenced in a study of shared clonotypes between healthy human individuals. The protocol was immunoSEQ multiplex PCR, while the TCRdb copy is restricted to in-frame clones and leaves out a portion. The sample yields approximately 100,000 clones, approximately 65% seen once. Sequenced material: memory CD8+ T cells sorted from blood. Subset defined: CD45RO+ cells pooled with CCR7-negative TemRA cells. All receptors come from a woman between 25 and 40 years old in good health.

The gene calls are TRBV2 and TRBJ2-2; TRBD2 matches at 11 bases. The CDR3 is made up of 16 amino acids. Unmatched junction bases numbered 8, after V lost 6 bases and J lost 5 bases. CDR1 is SNHLY and CDR2 is FYNNEI in the germline V gene. The CDR3 here is CASSLLAGEVTGELFF. The DNA for the CDR3 is TGTGCCAGCAGCCTACTAGCGGGAGAAGTGACCGGGGAGCTGTTTTTT.

To note about this clone: A far more abundant clone sits one base away, making this likely a read error. The genes are TRBV6-4 and TRBJ2-1; possible D gene TRBD2, 5 bases. Trimming removed 2 bases at V and 1 base at J, with 9 bases between. Germline V CDR1 and CDR2: MRHNA, SNTAGT. This CDR3 contains 15 residues. The CDR3 bases are TGTGCCAGCAGTGACGAGGACTTATCCTACAATGAGCAGTTCTTC. This translates into CASSDEDLSYNEQFF.

This chain links TRBV7-2 with TRBJ2-7; D unresolved. The V gene lost 5 bases and the J gene lost 4 bases, with 18 bases spanning the gap. Germline V CDR1 and CDR2: SGHTA, FQGNSA. The CDR3 is made up of 15 amino acids. Here the CDR3 reads CASSPIIAMDYEQYF. The CDR3, as DNA: TGTGCCAGCAGCCCGATCATTGCGATGGATTACGAGCAGTACTTC.

This clone showed up many times. V usage is TRBV25-1 and J usage is TRBJ1-5; a weak D match, TRBD1 (5 bases). Germline CDR1 is MGHDK and CDR2 is SYGVNS. V was cut by 2 bases and J by 0 bases, with 8 bases left in between. This CDR3 is built from 15 residues. The CDR3 DNA follows: TGTGCCAGCAGTGAACAGGGAAATAGCAATCAGCCCCAGCATTTT. It translates to CASSEQGNSNQPQHF.

The chain's CDR3 is CASSLGGEAFF. As DNA, the CDR3 is TGTGCCAGCAGTCTCGGGGGTGAAGCTTTCTTT. J is TRBJ1-1 and V is TRBV25-1; D is possibly TRBD1 (5 bases). Germline V gives CDR1 MGHDK, CDR2 SYGVNS. CDR3 size: 11 residues. Trimming removed 5 bases at V and 7 bases at J, with 8 bases between.

This clone was seen more than once but under ten times. This chain links TRBV5-6 with TRBJ2-5; 9 nucleotides align to TRBD2. The V gene's germline CDR1 is SGHDT and CDR2 YYEEEE. The CDR3 is 18 residues long. The V segment lost 2 bases and the J segment 1 base; nucleotides outside the gene matches: 12. CDR3 residues: CASSLAGGTPEVQETQYF. For the CDR3, the DNA is TGTGCCAGCAGCTTAGCGGGAGGAACCCCAGAAGTCCAAGAGACCCAGTACTTC.

This clone appeared many times. This chain joins TRBV7-9 and TRBJ2-7; tentative D call: TRBD2 (6 bases). Germline-derived CDR1 and CDR2 are SEHNR and FQNEAQ (reference sequence). V lost 1 base, J lost 4 bases, and 11 bases lay in between. This CDR3 is 14 amino acids long. The CDR3 sequence: CASSLGGKEYEQYF. In nucleotides, the CDR3 is TGTGCCAGCAGCTTAGGCGGGAAAGAATACGAGCAGTACTTC.

This clone was detected once. The gene calls are TRBV19 and TRBJ2-1, with TRBD2 as a possible D gene (6 bases). The ends were cut back, 5 bases at V and 0 bases at J, with 14 bases in the middle. The CDR3 consists of 16 residues. Germline values: CDR1 LNHDA, CDR2 SQIVND (reference sequence). The CDR3 reads CASSLLADGSYNEQFF. For the CDR3, the DNA is TGTGCCAGTAGTCTGTTAGCGGACGGCTCCTACAATGAGCAGTTCTTC.

CDR3 sequence reads: CSAETMNEQFF. The CDR3 nucleotides read TGCAGCGCCGAGACTATGAATGAGCAGTTCTTC. The chain has TRBV29-1 and TRBJ2-1; tentative D call: TRBD2 (5 bases). Trimming shortened V by 7 bases and J by 7 bases, and 11 bases separated the two germline ends. The CDR3 is 11 residues long. Germline loops: CDR1 SQVTM, CDR2 ANQGSEA.

This clone was counted at least ten times. CDR3 loop: CASSEWAGRDELDNEQFF. The CDR3 DNA sequence: TGTGCCAGCAGTGAATGGGCGGGGAGGGATGAACTCGACAATGAGCAGTTCTTC. The chain combines TRBV25-1 with TRBJ2-1, with TRBD2 matching 7 bases. Trimming cost V 1 base and J 5 bases; bases outside gene matches: 14. The CDR3 sequence is 18 residues long. Germline V lookup: CDR1 MGHDK, CDR2 SYGVNS.

The chain uses TRBV9 and TRBJ2-5; 9 nucleotides agree with TRBD2. The CDR3 is made up of 16 amino acids. J was trimmed by 4 bases and V by 0 bases; bases with no gene match: 7. Germline V CDR1 and CDR2: SGDLS, YYNGEE. The CDR3 loop reads CASSVGGAGGAETQYF. The DNA of the CDR3 is TGTGCCAGCAGCGTAGGGGGAGCGGGAGGCGCAGAGACCCAGTACTTC.

This chain links TRBV15 with TRBJ1-1; D not resolved. The length of the CDR3 is 12 residues. CDR1 and CDR2 from the germline V gene are LNHNV and YYDKDF (reference sequence). Trimming stripped 3 bases from V and 5 bases from J, with 7 bases between. CDR3 in DNA: TGTGCCACCAGCAGCGACCGGACTGAAGCTTTCTTT. Translation gives CATSSDRTEAFF.